This entry concerns a single TCR beta chain. Its antigen remains undetermined. Base-call qualities are not available, and no considerably larger clone is one nucleotide away. Peripheral blood samples were provided by related bone marrow donors on the day of marrow donation. Peripheral blood and bone marrow mononuclear cells were isolated by Ficoll-Hypaque density centrifugation and cryopreserved. Sorting of CD4+ and CD8+ T cells, including naive and memory subsets, was performed by FACS on a FACSAria II. The data are from a study of T cells after posttransplantation cyclophosphamide (TCRdb year 2016). In terms of the full investigation: Using TRB sequencing, the study followed how the T cell repertoire reconstituted after myeloablative bone marrow transplantation in which posttransplantation cyclophosphamide served as GVHD prophylaxis. Antigen receptor sequencing was done on samples from some 40 PTCy-treated patients and from roughly 17 related bone marrow donors of those patients. Blood from every one of the 30 to 40 PTCy patients who had 1-year posttransplant specimens underwent TRB sequencing. Up to 3 additional blood samples from 2 to 5.2 years after transplant were also TRB-sequenced in 3 patients, as was pretransplant blood from a handful of patients. Because TRA and TRB clonality were tightly correlated in several samples, subsequent TCR analyses were focused on TRB only. Public TRB sequences were checked against a database of over 3,000 sequences associated with responses to pathogens, tumor antigens, self-antigens and alloantigens.

The research as a whole found: Across the approximately 45 patients, TRB clonality was highly associated with recipient CMV seropositivity and CMV reactivation, and diversity with PTCy was similar to that in the CNI/methotrexate controls. The TRB repertoires of T cells infiltrating skin or the GI tract showed only limited overlap with the TRB repertoires found in blood. Donor-recipient similarity was low at 1-2 months but rose over the first year, and later blood repertoires were often dominated by donor CD8+ memory clones.

Genomic DNA was the input for TRB sequencing, which was run either with the immunoSEQ assay at survey resolution or with the hsTCRB kit. The authors' analysis ran thus. The immunoSEQ software handled the initial read processing, while the LymphoSeq R package was used for the repertoire analyses. Clonality was computed as 1 minus normalized Shannon entropy, and a Gini coefficient was also calculated for each TRB dataset. Phenotypes of unsorted samples were inferred by mapping TRB sequences from sorted subsets of the recipient or donor onto unsorted samples of the same recipient. TCRdb took this table from immuneACCESS and kept in-frame rearrangements with V and J called. Such tables lack part of the clones; where checked against another copy, unresolved V genes explain under half of the gap, and the rest is unexplained. V, J and clone size are taken as reported in that table, and D and trimming were inferred from the DNA itself. For this sample there are more than 20,000 clones; 73% appear just once. In total, the top ten clones hold about 0.71% of the sample.

From a lookup of the germline V gene, CDR1 and CDR2 are SGDLS and YYNGEE. V is reduced by 3 bases and J by 0 bases, leaving a spacing of 10 bases between them. From cysteine to phenylalanine, the CDR3 is 16 amino acids long. Solely the CDR3 DNA is kept, with 48 bases framed from the first base. The V gene is TRBV9 and the J gene is TRBJ2-6; confidence is insufficient to name the D gene. Material: memory CD4+ T cells sorted from PBMCs. This sequence originates from a woman aged 55-75 years in good health, CMV-negative, and a related stem cell transplant donor. The nucleotide sequence is given as TGTGCCAGCAGCGCGGGTGGAAGCTCTGGGGCCAACGTCCTGACTTTC. This sequence encodes CASSAGGSSGANVLTF.